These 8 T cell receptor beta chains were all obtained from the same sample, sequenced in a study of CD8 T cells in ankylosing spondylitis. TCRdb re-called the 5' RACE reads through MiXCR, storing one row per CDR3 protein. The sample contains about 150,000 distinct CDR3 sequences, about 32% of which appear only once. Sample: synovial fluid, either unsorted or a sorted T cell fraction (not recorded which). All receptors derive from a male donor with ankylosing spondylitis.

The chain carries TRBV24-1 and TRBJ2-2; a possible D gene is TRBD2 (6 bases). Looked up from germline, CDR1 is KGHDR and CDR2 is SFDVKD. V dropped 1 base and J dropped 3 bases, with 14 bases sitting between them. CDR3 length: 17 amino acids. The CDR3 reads CATSDFPGERDTGELFF. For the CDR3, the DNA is TGTGCCACCAGTGATTTCCCGGGAGAAAGGGACACCGGGGAGCTGTTTTTT.

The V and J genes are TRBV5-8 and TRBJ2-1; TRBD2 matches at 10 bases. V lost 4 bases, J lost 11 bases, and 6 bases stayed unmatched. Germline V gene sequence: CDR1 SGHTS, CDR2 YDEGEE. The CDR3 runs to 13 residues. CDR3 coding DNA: TGTGCCAGCAGCACGAAACTAGCGGGAAAGCAGTTCTTC. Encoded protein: CASSTKLAGKQFF.

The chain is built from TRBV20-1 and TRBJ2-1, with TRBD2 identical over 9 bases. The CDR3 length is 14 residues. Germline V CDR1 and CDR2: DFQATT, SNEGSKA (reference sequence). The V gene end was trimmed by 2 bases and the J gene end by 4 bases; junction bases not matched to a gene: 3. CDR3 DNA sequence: TGCAGTGCTAGAATTAGCGGGGGTTACAATGAGCAGTTCTTC. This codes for CSARISGGYNEQFF.

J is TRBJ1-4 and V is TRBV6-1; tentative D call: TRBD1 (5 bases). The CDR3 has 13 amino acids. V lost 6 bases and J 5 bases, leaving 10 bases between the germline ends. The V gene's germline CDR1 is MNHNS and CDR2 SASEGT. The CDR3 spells CASSGAANEKLFF. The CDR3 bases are TGTGCCAGCAGCGGGGCAGCAAATGAAAAACTGTTTTTT.

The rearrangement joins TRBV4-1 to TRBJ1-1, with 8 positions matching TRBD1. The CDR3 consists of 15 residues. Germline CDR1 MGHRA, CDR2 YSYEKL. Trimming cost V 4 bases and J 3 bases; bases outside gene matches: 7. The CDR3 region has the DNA TGCGCCAGCAGCCGCGGACAGGGACGGGACACTGAAGCTTTCTTT. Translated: CASSRGQGRDTEAFF.

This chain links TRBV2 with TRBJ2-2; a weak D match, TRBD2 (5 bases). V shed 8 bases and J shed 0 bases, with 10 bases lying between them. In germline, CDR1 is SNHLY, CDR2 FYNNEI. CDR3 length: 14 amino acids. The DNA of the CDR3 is TGTGCCAGCTGGCAGCGGCCGAACACCGGGGAGCTGTTTTTT. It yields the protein CASWQRPNTGELFF.

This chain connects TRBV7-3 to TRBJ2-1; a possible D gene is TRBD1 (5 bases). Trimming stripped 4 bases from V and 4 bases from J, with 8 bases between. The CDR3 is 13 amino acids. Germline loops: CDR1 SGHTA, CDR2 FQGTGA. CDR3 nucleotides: TGTGCCAGCAGCTCCCGACAGTACAATGAGCAGTTCTTC. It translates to CASSSRQYNEQFF. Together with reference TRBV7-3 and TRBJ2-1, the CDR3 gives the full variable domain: GAGVSQTPSNKVTEKGKYVELRCDPISGHTALYWYRQSLGQGPEFLIYFQGTGAADDSGLPNDRFFAVRPEGSVSTLKIQRTERGDSAVYLCASSSRQYNEQFFGPGTRLTVL.

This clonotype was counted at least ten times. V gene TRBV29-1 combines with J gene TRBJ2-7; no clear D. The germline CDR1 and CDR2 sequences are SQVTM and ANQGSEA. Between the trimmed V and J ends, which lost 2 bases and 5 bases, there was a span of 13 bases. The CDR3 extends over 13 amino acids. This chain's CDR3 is CSVELDQRDEQYF. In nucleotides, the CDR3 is TGCAGCGTTGAATTGGACCAAAGAGACGAGCAGTACTTC.